These T cell receptor beta chains were read from a single sample in a study of T cells in localized non-small cell lung cancer. Produced via immunoSEQ multiplex PCR; TCRdb's table is partial and in-frame only. Of some 52,000 clones listed, around 80% were seen once; the top ten hold approximately 4.8%. Material: PBMCs, obtained before any cancer treatment. The receptors here all came from a woman aged 40-75 years with stage II lung adenocarcinoma. Each CDR3 is given with its conserved first and last residue. The order of the fields is J gene, V gene, D gene, clone size, CDR3 DNA, CDR3 protein. The D gene is left open where the match is weak. Clone size, where shown, is once, few, many, or a class for clones that have expanded.

TRBJ1-1,TRBV30,.,.,TGTGCCTGGAAGCTCGACAGCAAATACACTGAAGCTTTCTTT,CAWKLDSKYTEAFF
TRBJ1-2,TRBV18,.,.,TGTGCCAGCTCACCAGGCGCCCAGGGGTCCTATGGCTACACCTTC,CASSPGAQGSYGYTF
TRBJ2-5,TRBV5-1,.,.,TGCGCCAGCAGCTTGGGGGATCTCCAAGAGACCCAGTACTTC,CASSLGDLQETQYF
TRBJ2-1,TRBV19,TRBD2,.,TGTGCCAGTAGTATGCGGGGGGGGAGCTCCTACAATGAGCAGTTCTTC,CASSMRGGSSYNEQFF
TRBJ2-7,TRBV27,TRBD1,.,TGTGCCAGCAGTTTAATAGGACAGGGCCTCTACGAGCAGTACTTC,CASSLIGQGLYEQYF
TRBJ2-1,TRBV15,.,once,TGTGCCACCAGCAGAGATTCCCCGGGGCAAAGCTCCTACAATGAGCAGTTCTTC,CATSRDSPGQSSYNEQFF
TRBJ1-1,TRBV6-5,.,.,TGTGCCAGCAGATGGCCGGGTATGAACACTGAAGCTTTCTTT,CASRWPGMNTEAFF
TRBJ2-5,TRBV2,.,.,TGTGCCAGCAGTTCTTCAGGGATGCAAGAGACCCAGTACTTC,CASSSSGMQETQYF
TRBJ1-1,TRBV5-1,TRBD1,.,TGCGCCAGCAGCCCACAGGGGGCTAGGGCTTTCTTT,CASSPQGARAFF
TRBJ2-1,TRBV6-6,.,.,TGTGCCAGCATGTCGGGGTTAAACAATGAGCAGTTCTTC,CASMSGLNNEQFF
TRBJ2-1,TRBV2,TRBD2,.,TGTGCCAGCAGTGACCGAGCGGGGGGGCCATACAATGAGCAGTTCTTC,CASSDRAGGPYNEQFF
TRBJ1-3,TRBV9,.,.,TGTGCCAGCAGCGTAGCACCGCCAGGGTTCTCTGGAAACACCATATATTTT,CASSVAPPGFSGNTIYF
TRBJ1-2,TRBV30,.,.,TGTGCCTGGAGTGTTTTTCATCGGACCCCTCATGGCTACACCTTC,CAWSVFHRTPHGYTF
TRBJ2-3,TRBV12-5,.,.,TGTGCTAGTGGTTTGCTTGGAGGGGGTACGCAGTATTTT,CASGLLGGGTQYF
TRBJ2-1,TRBV6-6,TRBD2,.,TGTGCCAGCAGTGGGACTAGCGGGGACTCCTACAATGAGCAGTTCTTC,CASSGTSGDSYNEQFF
TRBJ2-2,TRBV27,.,once,TGTGCCAGCAGTTTAAACGGCGCGAACACCGGGGAGCTGTTTTTT,CASSLNGANTGELFF
TRBJ2-5,TRBV10-3,TRBD2,.,TGTGCCATCAGTGAGGGGATAGCGGGGGACCAAGAGACCCAGTACTTC,CAISEGIAGDQETQYF
TRBJ2-7,TRBV11-3,TRBD1,.,TGTGCCAGCAGCTTAGGGACAGGGAACCACGAGCAGTACTTC,CASSLGTGNHEQYF
TRBJ2-7,TRBV27,TRBD1,once,TGTGCCAGCAGTAACCGACAGGGGCGTCTCGACGAGCAGTACTTC,CASSNRQGRLDEQYF
TRBJ1-5,TRBV6-4,TRBD1,.,TGTGCCAGCAGTGAACAGGGGGCAGAACAGCCCCAGCATTTT,CASSEQGAEQPQHF
TRBJ2-7,TRBV2,TRBD2,.,TGTGCCAGCAGTGGGCTTAGCGGGGGTTCCTACGAGCAGTACTTC,CASSGLSGGSYEQYF
TRBJ1-1,TRBV30,.,.,TGTGCCTGCTTTCTGTTGGGCACTGAAGCTTTCTTT,CACFLLGTEAFF
TRBJ1-4,TRBV2,.,.,TGTGCCAGCAGGGAGGCTGCAACTAATGAAAAACTGTTTTTT,CASREAATNEKLFF
TRBJ2-7,TRBV29-1,TRBD1,.,TGCAGCGTTGGGGGACAGGGTTACTACGAGCAGTACTTC,CSVGGQGYYEQYF
TRBJ2-3,TRBV6-1,.,.,TGTGCCAGCAGTGATCAGACGGGTCTGGGTGGGGATACGCAGTATTTT,CASSDQTGLGGDTQYF
TRBJ1-5,TRBV19,.,.,TGTGCCAGCTTAAGGGGGACGGATAGCAATCAGCCCCAGCATTTT,CASLRGTDSNQPQHF
TRBJ2-5,TRBV29-1,.,.,TGCAGCGTTGCACAACAGGGCCGGAGGGAGACCCAGTACTTC,CSVAQQGRRETQYF
TRBJ1-1,TRBV5-4,.,.,TGTGCCAGCAGCGGTACAAGGGTACCAACTGAAGCTTTCTTT,CASSGTRVPTEAFF
TRBJ1-5,TRBV19,TRBD1,few,TGTGCCAGTAGTCTACGGACAGGGATAGGCAGCAATCAGCCCCAGCATTTT,CASSLRTGIGSNQPQHF
TRBJ2-7,TRBV7-9,.,medium-sized,TGTGCCAGCAGCTTAAGTGGGAGGAGGGACTACGAGCAGTACTTC,CASSLSGRRDYEQYF
TRBJ2-7,TRBV6-6,.,once,TGTGCCAGCACCAGCTATTCCTACGAGCAGTACTTC,CASTSYSYEQYF
TRBJ1-3,TRBV10-1,.,.,TGCGCCAGCAGTGAAGGGGGTGAAGGAAACACCATATATTTT,CASSEGGEGNTIYF